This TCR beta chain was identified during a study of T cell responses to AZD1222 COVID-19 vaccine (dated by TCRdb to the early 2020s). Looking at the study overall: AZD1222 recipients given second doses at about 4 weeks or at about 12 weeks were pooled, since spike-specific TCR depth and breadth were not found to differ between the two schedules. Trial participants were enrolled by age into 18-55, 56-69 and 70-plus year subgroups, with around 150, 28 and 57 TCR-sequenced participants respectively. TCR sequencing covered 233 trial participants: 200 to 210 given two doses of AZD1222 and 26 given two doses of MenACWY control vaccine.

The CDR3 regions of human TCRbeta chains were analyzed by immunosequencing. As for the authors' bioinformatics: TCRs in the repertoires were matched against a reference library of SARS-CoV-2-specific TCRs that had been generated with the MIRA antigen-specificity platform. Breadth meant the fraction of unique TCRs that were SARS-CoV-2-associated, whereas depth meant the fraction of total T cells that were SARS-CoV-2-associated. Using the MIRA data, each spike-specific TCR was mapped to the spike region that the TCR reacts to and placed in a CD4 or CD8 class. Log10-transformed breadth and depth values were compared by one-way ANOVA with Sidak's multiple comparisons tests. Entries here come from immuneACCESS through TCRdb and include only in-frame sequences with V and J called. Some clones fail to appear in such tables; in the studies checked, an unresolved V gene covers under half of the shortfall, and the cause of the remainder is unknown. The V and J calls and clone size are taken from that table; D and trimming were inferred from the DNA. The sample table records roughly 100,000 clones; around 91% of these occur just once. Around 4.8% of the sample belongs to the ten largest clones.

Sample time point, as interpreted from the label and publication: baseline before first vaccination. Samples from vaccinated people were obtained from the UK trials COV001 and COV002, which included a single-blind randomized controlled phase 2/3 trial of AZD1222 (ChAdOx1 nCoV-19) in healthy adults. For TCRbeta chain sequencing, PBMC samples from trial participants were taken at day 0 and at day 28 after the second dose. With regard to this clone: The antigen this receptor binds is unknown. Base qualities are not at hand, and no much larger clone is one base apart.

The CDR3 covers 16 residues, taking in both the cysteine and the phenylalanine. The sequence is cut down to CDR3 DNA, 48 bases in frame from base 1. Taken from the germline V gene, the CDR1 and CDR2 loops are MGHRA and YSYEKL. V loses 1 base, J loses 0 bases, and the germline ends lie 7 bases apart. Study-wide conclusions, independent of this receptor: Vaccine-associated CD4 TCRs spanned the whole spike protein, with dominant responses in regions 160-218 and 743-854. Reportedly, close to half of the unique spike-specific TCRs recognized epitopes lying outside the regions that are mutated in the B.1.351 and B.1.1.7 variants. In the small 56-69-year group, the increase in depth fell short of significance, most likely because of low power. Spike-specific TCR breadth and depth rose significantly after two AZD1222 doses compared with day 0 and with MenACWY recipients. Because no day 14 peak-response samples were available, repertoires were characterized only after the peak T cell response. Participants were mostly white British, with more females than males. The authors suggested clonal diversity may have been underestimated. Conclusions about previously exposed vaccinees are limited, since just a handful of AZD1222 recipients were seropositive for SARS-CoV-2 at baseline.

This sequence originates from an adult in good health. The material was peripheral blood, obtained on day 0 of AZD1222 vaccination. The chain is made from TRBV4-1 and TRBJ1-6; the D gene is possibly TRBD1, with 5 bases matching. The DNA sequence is TGCGCCAGCAGCCAAGGCGGGACCTCCTATAATTCACCCCTCCACTTT. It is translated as CASSQGGTSYNSPLHF.